What follows are 29 T cell receptor beta chains derived from one specimen sequenced in a study of blood T cell repertoires in COVID-19. Profiled with immunoSEQ multiplex PCR; TCRdb holds only in-frame clones, not every one. The table includes approximately 50,000 clones, almost 80% detected once. The specimen was PBMCs or T cells enriched from blood (not recorded which). These receptors came from a woman aged 45 to 65 with acute COVID-19.

This chain links TRBV5-1 with TRBJ1-6; 8 bases agree with TRBD1. CDR1 and CDR2 (germline): SGHRS, YFSETQ. This CDR3 is built from 14 residues. J lost 8 bases, V lost 9 bases, and 10 bases had no gene match. CDR3 coding DNA: TGCGCCACTTCGACAGGGGCCACGGATTCACCCCTCCACTTT. Protein sequence: CATSTGATDSPLHF.

In its sample, this clone was seen a few times. The chain carries TRBV3-1 (or the pseudogene TRBV3-2) and TRBJ2-1, with TRBD1 matching over 8 bases. The CDR3 is 14 residues long. V lost 0 bases to trimming and J lost 6 bases; unmatched junction nucleotides: 1. CDR1 is LGHDT and CDR2 is YNNKEL in the germline V gene (reference sequence). This chain's CDR3 is CASSQDDRGNEQFF. The CDR3 coding sequence is TGTGCCAGCAGCCAAGATGACAGGGGCAATGAGCAGTTCTTC.

The chain couples TRBV7-8 to TRBJ2-1, with D possibly TRBD1 on 5 matching bases. This CDR3 contains 16 residues. V lost 4 bases, J lost 8 bases, and 21 bases lay in between. Germline V gives CDR1 SGHVS, CDR2 FQNEAQ. The CDR3 spells CASSYALGDRSDEQFF. The CDR3 region has the DNA TGTGCCAGCAGCTACGCCTTAGGGGATCGCAGCGATGAGCAGTTCTTC.

V usage is TRBV6-5 and J usage is TRBJ1-6; D uncertain. Trimming shortened V by 0 bases and J by 8 bases, and 5 bases separated the two germline ends. The V gene's germline CDR1 is MNHEY and CDR2 SVGAGI. This CDR3 region has 13 residues. The CDR3 here is CASSYSPDSPLHF. The CDR3 DNA follows: TGTGCCAGCAGTTACTCCCCGGATTCACCCCTCCACTTT.

J is TRBJ1-2 and V is TRBV29-1, with 9 bases lining up with TRBD1. This CDR3 is 12 amino acids long. Trimming removed 5 bases from V and 5 bases from J; junction bases left unmatched: 3. Per germline, CDR1 SQVTM and CDR2 ANQGSEA. This chain's CDR3 is CSVPGQGYGYTF. DNA for the CDR3: TGCAGCGTTCCGGGACAGGGATATGGCTACACCTTC.

V gene TRBV5-1 combines with J gene TRBJ1-2; 9 nucleotides match TRBD1. Germline V CDR1 and CDR2: SGHRS, YFSETQ. This CDR3 region has 14 residues. After removal of 3 bases from V and 7 bases from J, the junction contained 7 bases not matched to a gene. The DNA for the CDR3 is TGCGCCAGCAGCTCCCAGGGACAGGGTCGTGGCTACACCTTC. Translation gives CASSSQGQGRGYTF.

The rearrangement links TRBV6-5 to TRBJ2-7, with D possibly matching TRBD2 (5 bases). Germline values: CDR1 MNHEY, CDR2 SVGAGI. This CDR3 is 14 amino acids long. Trimming pared 10 bases from V and 0 bases from J, leaving 16 bases between. The CDR3 loop is CAITGKPSSYEQYF. CDR3 bases: TGTGCCATCACCGGGAAGCCCAGCTCCTACGAGCAGTACTTC.

The chain joins TRBV28 to TRBJ2-2; D call uncertain. CDR3 length: 15 residues. V dropped 6 bases and J dropped 6 bases, with 17 bases sitting between them. The V gene's germline CDR1 is MDHEN and CDR2 SYDVKM. The CDR3 sequence: CASSNPGWQSGELFF. The CDR3 DNA reads as TGTGCCAGCAGCAACCCCGGGTGGCAGTCCGGGGAGCTGTTTTTT.

V is TRBV11-2 and J is TRBJ2-2; 8 nucleotides align to TRBD2. This CDR3 contains 17 residues. Losses at the gene ends were 4 bases for V and 5 bases for J; bases not matched to a gene: 12. Germline V CDR1 and CDR2: SGHAT, FQNNGV. The CDR3 sequence is CASSSRIDGGGTGELFF. DNA for the CDR3: TGTGCCAGCAGCTCCCGGATCGACGGGGGGGGTACCGGGGAGCTGTTTTTT.

The V call is TRBV27, the J call TRBJ2-5; D is perhaps TRBD1 (6 bases). This CDR3 spans 16 amino acids. Between the trimmed V and J ends, which lost 0 bases and 1 base, there was a span of 12 bases. CDR1 and CDR2 (germline): MNHEY, SMNVEV (reference sequence). The CDR3 loop reads CASSLSPGQFQETQYF. The CDR3 DNA follows: TGTGCCAGCAGTTTATCCCCCGGACAGTTCCAAGAGACCCAGTACTTC.

The J gene is TRBJ2-7, the V gene TRBV24-1; TRBD1 might be the D (6 bases). Germline V gives CDR1 KGHDR, CDR2 SFDVKD. V lost 5 bases to trimming and J lost 0 bases, with 13 bases between them. This CDR3 region has 15 residues. The CDR3 loop is CATSVSGVNSYEQYF. Written as DNA, the CDR3 is TGTGCCACCAGTGTATCAGGGGTGAACTCCTACGAGCAGTACTTC.

The rearrangement links TRBV3-1 (or the pseudogene TRBV3-2) to TRBJ1-1; D gene uncertain. Germline V lookup: CDR1 LGHDT, CDR2 YNNKEL (reference sequence). This CDR3 is 14 amino acids long. With 4 bases removed from V and 7 bases from J, the gap between germline ends came to 16 bases. In DNA, the CDR3 is TGTGCCAGCAGCCCCCGTGTCGCAGTCAGTGAAGCTTTCTTT. Translation gives CASSPRVAVSEAFF.

This clone was seen only a few times. This sequence joins TRBV11-3 and TRBJ2-1; 10 bases match TRBD2. This CDR3 comprises 15 residues. From germline, CDR1 is SGHNT and CDR2 YENEEA. The V and J ends lost 5 bases and 5 bases, in that order; junction bases with no gene match: 6. The CDR3 protein is CASSESGGANNEQFF. In DNA, the CDR3 is TGTGCCAGCAGCGAAAGCGGGGGGGCAAACAATGAGCAGTTCTTC.

The chain employs TRBV28 and TRBJ1-5, with D possibly matching TRBD1 (6 bases). Trimming left V 6 bases short and J 2 bases short, with 14 bases between. The CDR3 covers 15 residues. From germline, CDR1 is MDHEN and CDR2 SYDVKM. CDR3 coding DNA: TGTGCCAGCAGACCTACAGGGCGACGCAATCAGCCCCAGCATTTT. This gives the protein CASRPTGRRNQPQHF.

The table lists this clone with a count of one. This rearrangement joins TRBV10-2 to TRBJ2-3, with TRBD2 matching over 13 bases. This CDR3 has 17 amino acids. Losses at the gene ends were 3 bases for V and 4 bases for J; bases not matched to a gene: 7. Germline V gene lookup returns CDR1 WSHSY and CDR2 SAAADI. The CDR3 region is CASSDGLAGASPDTQYF. Written as DNA, the CDR3 is TGCGCCAGCAGTGATGGACTAGCGGGGGCCTCGCCAGATACGCAGTATTTT.

The gene calls are TRBV6-5 and TRBJ1-1, with 7 bases aligning to TRBD1. The CDR3 length is 14 residues. Germline V gives CDR1 MNHEY, CDR2 SVGAGI. Germline trimming cut 0 bases from V and 6 bases from J; bases unmatched to any gene: 4. The DNA for the CDR3 is TGTGCCAGCAGTTACTCGGGTAGGGGGCCTGAAGCTTTCTTT. This translates into CASSYSGRGPEAFF.

This chain connects TRBV5-5 to TRBJ1-5; 7 bases fit TRBD1. This CDR3 comprises 15 residues. Germline assignment: CDR1 SGHKS and CDR2 YYEKEE (reference sequence). V gave up 0 bases and J gave up 7 bases; unmatched junction bases: 7. CDR3 in amino acids: CASSLGAGGDQPQHF. DNA for the CDR3: TGTGCCAGCAGCTTGGGCGCAGGGGGAGACCAGCCCCAGCATTTT.

V gene TRBV2 combines with J gene TRBJ1-1; D gene unclear. The germline V and J ends were trimmed by 3 bases and 7 bases, with 15 bases remaining between them. The CDR3 has 14 residues. Germline V lookup: CDR1 SNHLY, CDR2 FYNNEI. The CDR3 DNA reads TGTGCCAGCAGTGACTGGACGGGGTCAGGTGAAGCTTTCTTT. It encodes CASSDWTGSGEAFF.

This clone is medium-sized within its sample. V usage is TRBV19 and J usage is TRBJ1-5; D gene uncertain. The germline gives CDR1 LNHDA, CDR2 SQIVND (reference sequence). The CDR3 runs to 15 residues. Between the trimmed V and J ends, which lost 7 bases and 0 bases, there was a span of 13 bases. The CDR3 loop reads CASTPTSLSNQPQHF. CDR3 bases: TGTGCCAGTACCCCGACATCCCTTAGCAATCAGCCCCAGCATTTT.

V usage is TRBV2 and J usage is TRBJ2-3; D is possibly TRBD2 (5 bases). Germline CDR1 and CDR2: SNHLY and FYNNEI. The ends were cut back, 6 bases at V and 6 bases at J, with 13 bases in the middle. There are 13 residues in the CDR3. For the CDR3, the DNA is TGTGCCAGCAGAACGGGGTTCAGTGATACGCAGTATTTT. Its protein is CASRTGFSDTQYF.

This clone has just one count. The rearrangement joins TRBV11-2 to TRBJ1-1; no firm D call. In germline, CDR1 is SGHAT, CDR2 FQNNGV. CDR3 size: 13 residues. The V end lost 1 base, the J end lost 3 bases, and 6 bases lay between the germline ends. CDR3 in amino acids: CASSLAGHTEAFF. The CDR3 nucleotides read TGTGCCAGCAGCTTAGCAGGCCACACTGAAGCTTTCTTT.

V gene TRBV30 combines with J gene TRBJ1-5, with TRBD1 matching over 8 bases. With V trimmed by 8 bases and J by 6 bases, 12 bases remained unmatched. Germline V lookup: CDR1 GTSNPN, CDR2 SVGIG (reference sequence). The length of the CDR3 is 14 residues. CDR3 protein: CAATPGQGFQPQHF. The CDR3 DNA follows: TGTGCCGCTACGCCAGGACAGGGATTTCAGCCCCAGCATTTT.

This chain joins TRBV5-4 and TRBJ1-2, with D possibly being TRBD1 (6 bases). The CDR3 covers 14 residues. V shed 0 bases and J shed 10 bases, with 16 bases lying between them. Germline CDR1 and CDR2: SGHNT and YYREEE (reference sequence). The CDR3 DNA reads TGTGCCAGCAGCTTGGGACAGGCGAGTAACCACTACACCTTC. It encodes CASSLGQASNHYTF.

The rearrangement joins TRBV11-2 to TRBJ1-2; 8 nucleotides match TRBD1. Germline V gene lookup returns CDR1 SGHAT and CDR2 FQNNGV. V shed 5 bases and J 5 bases; nucleotides not matched to a gene: 7. This CDR3 has 14 residues. DNA of the CDR3: TGTGCCAGCAGCACCGGACAGGGTTTTTATGGCTACACCTTC. This codes for CASSTGQGFYGYTF.

The chain recombines TRBV30 with TRBJ2-7, with 8 bases lining up with TRBD1. J lost 5 bases, V lost 2 bases, and 14 bases had no gene match. This CDR3 is 16 amino acids long. Per the germline V gene, CDR1 is GTSNPN and CDR2 is SVGIG (reference sequence). In nucleotides, the CDR3 is TGTGCCTGGAGTTCTCGCTGGACAGGGAAGGGAGACGAGCAGTACTTC. Translated, it gives CAWSSRWTGKGDEQYF.

V usage is TRBV11-3 and J usage is TRBJ1-3, with D possibly TRBD1 on 6 matching bases. V lost 7 bases, J lost 2 bases, and 21 bases lay in between. The length of the CDR3 is 17 residues. The germline CDR1 and CDR2 sequences are SGHNT and YENEEA. The CDR3, as DNA: TGTGCCAGCACCCTTTCGGGGGCGGGGGCCACTGGAAACACCATATATTTT. Translation: CASTLSGAGATGNTIYF.

The rearrangement links TRBV18 to TRBJ1-1; perhaps TRBD1 as D (6 bases). Germline CDR1 KGHSH, CDR2 LQKENI. Trimming took 5 bases from V and 2 from J, leaving 9 bases between them. This CDR3 region has 13 residues. The CDR3 sequence: CASSTDSNTEAFF. The CDR3 region has the DNA TGTGCCAGCTCAACGGACAGCAACACTGAAGCTTTCTTT.

The gene calls are TRBV11-2 and TRBJ1-5; D is uncertain. CDR1 and CDR2 (germline): SGHAT, FQNNGV. CDR3 length equals 16 residues. Trimming took off 1 base at V and 0 bases at J, with 10 bases between the two ends. The CDR3 nucleotides are TGTGCCAGCAGCTTAGTGGGCAGTTATAGCAATCAGCCCCAGCATTTT. This encodes CASSLVGSYSNQPQHF.

The V gene is TRBV27, the J gene TRBJ1-2; TRBD1 might be the D (6 bases). Trimming took 3 bases from V and 1 from J, leaving 15 bases between them. This CDR3 has 16 residues. Germline V gives CDR1 MNHEY, CDR2 SMNVEV (reference sequence). CDR3 nucleotide sequence: TGTGCCAGCAGTTTGATTGCGGGGGCGAATAACTATGGCTACACCTTC. As protein: CASSLIAGANNYGYTF.